This T cell receptor (beta chain) was documented in a study of blood T cell repertoires in COVID-19. About the research overall: Samples taken during acute and convalescent COVID-19 were collected in the United States, Italy and Spain. T cells, B-cell-depleted T cells, or PBMCs supplied cDNA or gDNA.

In the original workflow: From reference gene primer amplification, estimates of nucleated cell counts were derived. The assay was immunoSEQ multiplex PCR, and TCRdb's table has in-frame clones only and misses some. V, J and clone size derive from that table, while D and trimming were established from the DNA sequence. The sample holds fewer than 400,000 clones, approximately 86% seen once. The sequence was collected from a human donor in a cohort sampled during active COVID-19. Sample: peripheral blood.

Here the CDR3 DNA reads TGTGCCAGCAGCTGGGGACAGGGGGCGAGTGGCTACACCTTC. This gives the protein CASSWGQGASGYTF. The gene calls are TRBV28 and TRBJ1-2; 12 nucleotides line up with TRBD1. After removal of 6 bases from V and 7 bases from J, the junction contained 6 bases not matched to a gene. This CDR3 has 14 residues. Germline V gives CDR1 MDHEN, CDR2 SYDVKM.